The T cell receptor (beta chain) described here comes from a study of CD8 T cells in Susac syndrome. RNA totalling roughly 0.45 to 1 ug underwent reverse transcription with random hexamers. TCR beta CDR3 was amplified by immunoSEQ covering 54 Vbeta and 13 Jbeta. TCRdb passed the immunoSEQ multiplex PCR reads through MiXCR, listing each CDR3 protein once. This sample has more than 150,000 distinct CDR3 sequences; 94% occur once, and the top ten carry around 0.21%. Sequencing targeted TCR beta in blood CD8+ and CD4+ T cells. Relapsing-remitting disease, either stable or active, was present in the multiple sclerosis controls, who were treatment-naive patients. Isolation of CD8+ and CD4+ T cells was performed negatively, whereas enrichment of TEMRA cells was done by FACS. The ends were cut back, 5 bases at V and 4 bases at J, with 15 bases in the middle. The CDR3 has 14 amino acids. The V gene's germline CDR1 is DFQATT and CDR2 SNEGSKA (reference sequence).

This clonotype was counted a single time. The chain links TRBV20-1 to TRBJ1-3; D is uncertain. The receptor was isolated from a human donor with multiple sclerosis. Sequencing input: CD8+ T cells from PBMCs. The CDR3 bases are TGCAGTGCTGCCGACGGTCGAATGGGAAACACCATATATTTT. Its protein is CSAADGRMGNTIYF.